Listed below are T cell receptor beta chains from one sample, sequenced in a study of response to subunit inactivated influenza vaccine. TCRdb used MiXCR to reprocess the RT-PCR reads, holding one entry per CDR3 protein. The sample holds about 780,000 distinct CDR3 sequences; about 18% are singletons and the top ten take approximately 10%. The material sequenced was PBMCs from blood, taken 5 days after vaccination. All receptors come from a man aged 45-65 years who received an inactivated influenza vaccine. Both conserved end residues are part of each CDR3. The order of the fields is CDR3 protein, CDR3 DNA, clone size, V gene, D gene, J gene. A D gene is named only where the DNA matches it firmly. Some rows have no size entry. The others give once, few or many, or a class for an expanded clone.

CDR3: CASSQLAARTGELFF; DNA: TGCGCCAGCAGCCAACTAGCTGCGCGCACCGGGGAGCTGTTTTTT; size: few; V: TRBV4-1; D: .; J: TRBJ2-2
CDR3: CATRSAGGETQYF; DNA: TGTGCCACCAGATCAGCGGGAGGAGAGACCCAGTACTTC; size: few; V: TRBV24-1; D: TRBD2; J: TRBJ2-5
CDR3: CASSLAVGSTDTQYF; DNA: TGTGCCAGCAGCTTAGCGGTGGGGAGCACAGATACGCAGTATTTT; size: few; V: TRBV7-9; D: .; J: TRBJ2-3
CDR3: CASSQSGRGDETQYF; DNA: TGTGCCAGCAGCCAAAGTGGGCGGGGGGATGAGACCCAGTACTTC; size: few; V: TRBV13; D: TRBD2; J: TRBJ2-5
CDR3: CASSKKSPGASQETQYF; DNA: TGTGCCAGCAGCAAAAAATCGCCAGGGGCCTCCCAAGAGACCCAGTACTTC; size: few; V: TRBV21-1; D: .; J: TRBJ2-5
CDR3: CASSLTGVWADTQYF; DNA: TGTGCCAGCAGCCTCACCGGCGTTTGGGCAGATACGCAGTATTTT; size: .; V: TRBV7-2; D: .; J: TRBJ2-3
CDR3: CASSRGLRNSPLHF; DNA: TGTGCCAGCAGTAGAGGACTGAGAAATTCACCCCTCCACTTT; size: few; V: TRBV12-3/TRBV12-4; D: .; J: TRBJ1-6
CDR3: CASSYGSEVLYGYTF; DNA: TGTGCCAGCAGTTATGGATCAGAGGTTTTGTATGGCTACACCTTC; size: .; V: TRBV6-5; D: .; J: TRBJ1-2
CDR3: CASSYGGTGYTF; DNA: TGTGCCAGCAGTTACGGAGGGACCGGCTACACCTTC; size: .; V: TRBV12-3/TRBV12-4; D: .; J: TRBJ1-2
CDR3: CSAAHTGVGTEAFF; DNA: TGCAGTGCTGCGCACACAGGGGTGGGCACTGAAGCTTTCTTT; size: .; V: TRBV20-1; D: TRBD1; J: TRBJ1-1
CDR3: CASSRDRSYYGYTF; DNA: TGTGCCAGCAGTCGTGACAGAAGTTACTATGGCTACACCTTC; size: .; V: TRBV7-2; D: .; J: TRBJ1-2
CDR3: CAIRDRTSYEQYF; DNA: TGTGCCATCAGGGACAGGACTTCCTACGAGCAGTACTTC; size: .; V: TRBV10-3; D: TRBD1; J: TRBJ2-7
CDR3: CASSQGTGSRGNTEAFF; DNA: TGCGCCAGCAGCCAAGGAACAGGGAGCCGGGGGAACACTGAAGCTTTCTTT; size: few; V: TRBV4-3; D: .; J: TRBJ1-1
CDR3: CSAHKGRAGADTQYF; DNA: TGCAGTGCTCATAAGGGCCGAGCGGGAGCAGATACGCAGTATTTT; size: few; V: TRBV20-1; D: TRBD2; J: TRBJ2-3
CDR3: CASSRTSGRLASSYEQYF; DNA: TGTGCCAGCAGTCGAACTAGCGGGAGGCTTGCAAGCTCCTACGAGCAGTACTTC; size: many; V: TRBV28; D: TRBD2; J: TRBJ2-7
CDR3: CASSRRRSTGELFF; DNA: TGTGCCAGCAGCCGAAGGAGAAGTACCGGGGAGCTGTTTTTT; size: .; V: TRBV7-9; D: .; J: TRBJ2-2
CDR3: CATSDPTGWGGHEQFF; DNA: TGTGCCACCAGTGACCCGACAGGGTGGGGAGGGCATGAGCAGTTCTTC; size: .; V: TRBV24-1; D: .; J: TRBJ2-1
CDR3: CASSLAGGQDNYEQYF; DNA: TGTGCCAGCAGCTTAGCGGGCGGACAGGACAACTACGAGCAGTACTTC; size: .; V: TRBV11-1; D: TRBD1; J: TRBJ2-7
CDR3: CASSRSGGTYEQYF; DNA: TGTGCCAGCAGCCGTAGCGGGGGGACCTACGAGCAGTACTTC; size: .; V: TRBV7-9; D: TRBD2; J: TRBJ2-7
CDR3: CASSIPSRTDTQYF; DNA: TGTGCCAGCAGCATACCGTCCCGCACAGATACGCAGTATTTT; size: .; V: TRBV5-4; D: .; J: TRBJ2-3
CDR3: CSARGGGVTEAFF; DNA: TGCAGTGCTAGAGGGGGGGGGGTCACTGAAGCTTTCTTT; size: few; V: TRBV20-1; D: .; J: TRBJ1-1
CDR3: CASSLIGTDEKLFF; DNA: TGTGCCAGCAGTTTAATCGGGACCGATGAAAAACTGTTTTTT; size: few; V: TRBV12-3/TRBV12-4; D: .; J: TRBJ1-4
CDR3: CASSTSGSTQYF; DNA: TGTGCCAGCAGTACCTCAGGGAGTACGCAGTATTTT; size: few; V: TRBV6-1; D: .; J: TRBJ2-3
CDR3: CASSYSTGLTGANVLTF; DNA: TGTGCCAGCAGTTACTCGACGGGGCTAACTGGGGCCAACGTCCTGACTTTC; size: .; V: TRBV6-5; D: .; J: TRBJ2-6
CDR3: CASSLLGQGLRETQYF; DNA: TGTGCCAGCAGTTTACTCGGACAGGGTCTAAGAGAGACCCAGTACTTC; size: .; V: TRBV28; D: TRBD1; J: TRBJ2-5
CDR3: CASSLGVAGLAHNEQFF; DNA: TGCGCCAGCAGCTTGGGAGTAGCGGGACTTGCCCACAATGAGCAGTTCTTC; size: once; V: TRBV5-1; D: TRBD2; J: TRBJ2-1
CDR3: CASARGVVNEKLFF; DNA: TGTGCCAGCGCTCGCGGGGTGGTTAATGAAAAACTGTTTTTT; size: .; V: TRBV7-2; D: .; J: TRBJ1-4
CDR3: CSARDSSGRYEQYF; DNA: TGCAGTGCTAGAGATTCTAGCGGGCGCTACGAGCAGTACTTC; size: few; V: TRBV20-1; D: TRBD2; J: TRBJ2-7
CDR3: CASSDGGIEKLFF; DNA: TGTGCCAGCAGTGACGGAGGGATAGAAAAACTGTTTTTT; size: .; V: TRBV25-1; D: .; J: TRBJ1-4
CDR3: CASSQEEGSYNSPLHF; DNA: TGTGCCAGCAGCCAAGAGGAGGGGTCCTATAATTCACCCCTCCACTTT; size: few; V: TRBV4-2; D: .; J: TRBJ1-6
CDR3: CASTLSGSSYEQYF; DNA: TGTGCCAGCACCCTATCGGGGAGCTCCTACGAGCAGTACTTC; size: few; V: TRBV6-2/TRBV6-3; D: .; J: TRBJ2-7
CDR3: CASSYSEQGLNSPLHF; DNA: TGTGCCAGCAGTTACTCTGAACAGGGGTTGAATTCACCCCTCCACTTT; size: .; V: TRBV6-5; D: TRBD1; J: TRBJ1-6
CDR3: CASSLTELPNEQYF; DNA: TGTGCCAGCAGCTTAACGGAATTGCCCAACGAGCAGTACTTC; size: few; V: TRBV7-2; D: .; J: TRBJ2-7
CDR3: CATSSVRGGPAKNIQYF; DNA: TGTGCCACCAGCAGCGTTCGGGGGGGCCCCGCCAAAAACATTCAGTACTTC; size: few; V: TRBV15; D: TRBD2; J: TRBJ2-4
CDR3: CASRQGGNTEAFF; DNA: TGCGCCAGCAGGCAGGGGGGGAACACTGAAGCTTTCTTT; size: few; V: TRBV10-1; D: TRBD1; J: TRBJ1-1
CDR3: CASSTWEGDTGELFF; DNA: TGTGCCAGCAGTACCTGGGAAGGGGACACCGGGGAGCTGTTTTTT; size: many; V: TRBV12-3/TRBV12-4; D: .; J: TRBJ2-2
CDR3: CASIGGTGELFF; DNA: TGTGCCAGTATCGGCGGGACCGGGGAGCTGTTTTTT; size: few; V: TRBV19; D: .; J: TRBJ2-2
CDR3: CASSPTHPPEQFF; DNA: TGTGCCAGCTCACCAACTCACCCCCCTGAGCAGTTCTTC; size: .; V: TRBV18; D: .; J: TRBJ2-1
CDR3: CASSTSGKGWGNEQFF; DNA: TGTGCCAGCAGCACAAGCGGGAAGGGGTGGGGCAATGAGCAGTTCTTC; size: few; V: TRBV7-9; D: TRBD2; J: TRBJ2-1
CDR3: CASTEGGSSTDTQYF; DNA: TGTGCCAGCACCGAAGGGGGGTCTAGCACAGATACGCAGTATTTT; size: few; V: TRBV12-3/TRBV12-4; D: .; J: TRBJ2-3
CDR3: CASSPTGDRTDTQYF; DNA: TGTGCCAGCTCACCGACAGGGGACCGCACAGATACGCAGTATTTT; size: .; V: TRBV18; D: TRBD1; J: TRBJ2-3
CDR3: CASSLPLGQGGADTQYF; DNA: TGCGCCAGCAGCTTGCCCCTCGGACAGGGAGGGGCAGATACGCAGTATTTT; size: .; V: TRBV5-1; D: .; J: TRBJ2-3
CDR3: CASSSDKGLYEQYF; DNA: TGTGCCAGCAGCTCGGACAAGGGCCTCTACGAGCAGTACTTC; size: .; V: TRBV7-9; D: .; J: TRBJ2-7
CDR3: CASSQDPPTLSGRPSETQYF; DNA: TGCGCCAGCAGCCAAGATCCCCCTACCTTGAGCGGGAGGCCGTCGGAGACCCAGTACTTC; size: .; V: TRBV4-3; D: TRBD2; J: TRBJ2-5
CDR3: CASSQDRRSEQYF; DNA: TGCGCCAGCAGCCAAGATCGGAGGAGCGAGCAGTACTTC; size: few; V: TRBV4-3; D: .; J: TRBJ2-7